The following is a T cell receptor (beta chain) sequence with its context. Its antigen is undetermined. The data were taken from a study of cytomegalovirus exposure and HLA in healthy donors. On the study more broadly: The 90 to 150 validation repertoires used a platform that matched the one used for the 550 to 800 first-cohort repertoires, as a later analysis reported. Study-level results: Accounts indicate the classifier identified cytomegalovirus status with strong specificity and sensitivity.

Germline assignment: CDR1 LNHNV and CDR2 YYDKDF (reference sequence). Trimming cost V 6 bases and J 8 bases; bases outside gene matches: 13. CDR3 length: 15 residues. The data were produced by immunoSEQ multiplex PCR, yet TCRdb's version contains in-frame clones alone and is incomplete. The data contain roughly 130,000 clones, about 90% of them singletons. The sequencing input was PBMCs. The clonotype comes from a young man in good health and CMV-seronegative. The chain combines TRBV15 with TRBJ2-5, with TRBD1 matching 9 bases. The CDR3 reads CATSRTGAKGGTQYF. The CDR3 DNA is TGTGCCACCAGTAGGACAGGGGCGAAGGGGGGCACCCAGTACTTC. Full variable domain (remainder filled in from reference TRBV15 and TRBJ2-5): DAMVIQNPRYQVTQFGKPVTLSCSQTLNHNVMYWYQQKSSQAPKLLFHYYDKDFNNEADTPDNFQSRRPNTSFCFLDIRSPGLGDTAMYLCATSRTGAKGGTQYFGPGTRLLVL.